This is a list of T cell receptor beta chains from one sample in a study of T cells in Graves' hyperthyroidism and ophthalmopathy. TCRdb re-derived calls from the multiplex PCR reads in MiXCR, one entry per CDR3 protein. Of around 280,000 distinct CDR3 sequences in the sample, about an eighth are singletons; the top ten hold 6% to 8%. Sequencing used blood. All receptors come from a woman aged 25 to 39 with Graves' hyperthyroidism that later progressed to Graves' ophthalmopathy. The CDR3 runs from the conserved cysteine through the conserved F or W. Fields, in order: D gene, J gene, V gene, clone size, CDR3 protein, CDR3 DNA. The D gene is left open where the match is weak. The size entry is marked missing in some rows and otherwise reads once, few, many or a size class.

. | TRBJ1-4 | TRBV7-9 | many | CASSLPNESEKLFF | TGTGCCAGCAGCTTACCCAACGAGAGTGAAAAACTGTTTTTT
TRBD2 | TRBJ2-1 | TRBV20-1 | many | CSARDLGGLVGNEQFF | TGCAGTGCTAGAGATCTCGGGGGACTAGTAGGGAATGAGCAGTTCTTC
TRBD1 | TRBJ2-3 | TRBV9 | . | CASSVETGGGYTQYF | TGTGCCAGCAGCGTCGAGACAGGGGGTGGATATACGCAGTATTTT
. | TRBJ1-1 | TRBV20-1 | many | CSASGGTEAFF | TGCAGTGCTAGTGGGGGAACTGAAGCTTTCTTT
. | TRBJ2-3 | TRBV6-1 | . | CASRGWGGGKTDTQYF | TGTGCCAGCAGGGGTTGGGGGGGCGGAAAAACAGATACGCAGTATTTT
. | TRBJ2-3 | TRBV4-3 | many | CASSQDRGGMGLSTDTQYF | TGCGCCAGCAGCCAAGATCGTGGCGGGATGGGATTATCCACAGATACGCAGTATTTT
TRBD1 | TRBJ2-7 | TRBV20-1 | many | CSAADRGRGYEQYF | TGCAGTGCCGCAGACAGGGGGCGAGGGTACGAGCAGTACTTC
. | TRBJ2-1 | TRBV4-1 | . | CASSQGTDNEQFF | TGCGCCAGCAGCCAAGGGACAGACAATGAGCAGTTCTTC
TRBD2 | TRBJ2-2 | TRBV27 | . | CASSSVLAGEAGELFF | TGTGCCAGCAGTTCGGTTCTAGCGGGAGAGGCCGGGGAGCTGTTTTTT
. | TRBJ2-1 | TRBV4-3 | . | CASSQDSSSGTGSSYNEQFF | TGCGCCAGCAGCCAAGATTCTTCGTCGGGAACGGGGAGCTCCTACAATGAGCAGTTCTTC
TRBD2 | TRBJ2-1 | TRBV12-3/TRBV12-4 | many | CASSLYRAGKSEQFF | TGTGCCAGCAGCCTTTACAGAGCGGGAAAGAGTGAGCAGTTCTTC
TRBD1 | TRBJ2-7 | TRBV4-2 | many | CASSQDFGGQGSSYEQYF | TGTGCCAGCAGCCAAGATTTTGGGGGACAGGGTTCCTCCTACGAGCAGTACTTC
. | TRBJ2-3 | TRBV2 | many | CASSAVDLPNTQYF | TGTGCCAGCAGTGCGGTGGACCTGCCAAATACGCAGTATTTT
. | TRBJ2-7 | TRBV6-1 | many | CASSAAVSAYEQYF | TGTGCCAGCAGCGCAGCGGTGAGTGCCTACGAGCAGTACTTC
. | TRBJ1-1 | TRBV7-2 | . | CASSFLGEAFF | TGTGCCAGCAGCTTTTTGGGCGAAGCTTTCTTT
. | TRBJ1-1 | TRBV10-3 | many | CAISESYLNTEAFF | TGTGCCATCAGTGAGTCGTACCTGAACACTGAAGCTTTCTTT
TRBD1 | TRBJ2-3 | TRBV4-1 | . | CASSSPGQAKDTQYF | TGCGCCAGCAGCTCTCCCGGACAGGCCAAAGATACGCAGTATTTT
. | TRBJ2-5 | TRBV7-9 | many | CASSLDGYQETQYF | TGTGCCAGCAGCTTAGATGGCTACCAAGAGACCCAGTACTTC
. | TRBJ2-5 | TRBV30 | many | CAWDSQETQYF | TGTGCCTGGGACAGCCAGGAGACCCAGTACTTC
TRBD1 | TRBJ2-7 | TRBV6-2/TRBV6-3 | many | CASSRASGTGASYEQYF | TGTGCCAGCAGTCGAGCCTCCGGGACAGGGGCGTCCTACGAGCAGTACTTC
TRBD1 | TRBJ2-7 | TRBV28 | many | CASRGQGAGEQYF | TGTGCCAGCAGGGGACAGGGGGCCGGCGAGCAGTACTTC
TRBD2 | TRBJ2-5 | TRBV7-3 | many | CASSLASGSGETQYF | TGTGCCAGCAGCTTAGCTAGCGGGAGTGGGGAGACCCAGTACTTC
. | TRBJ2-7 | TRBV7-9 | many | CASSFRHGSPYEQYF | TGTGCCAGCAGCTTCCGACATGGGTCCCCCTACGAGCAGTACTTC
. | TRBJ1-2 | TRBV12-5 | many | CARWRTDDNYGYTF | TGTGCTAGGTGGAGGACGGATGATAACTATGGCTACACCTTC
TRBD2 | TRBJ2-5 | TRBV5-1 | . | CASSWTSGEETQYF | TGCGCCAGCAGCTGGACTAGCGGAGAAGAGACCCAGTACTTC
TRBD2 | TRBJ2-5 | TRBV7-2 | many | CASSSIRLAEETQYF | TGTGCCAGCAGTTCTATCAGACTAGCGGAAGAGACCCAGTACTTC
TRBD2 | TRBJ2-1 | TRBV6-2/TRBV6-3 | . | CASSYSASGSPNERFF | TGTGCCAGCAGTTACTCGGCTAGCGGGAGCCCCAATGAGCGGTTCTTC
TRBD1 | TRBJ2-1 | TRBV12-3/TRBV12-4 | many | CASTYSQGAYNEQFF | TGTGCCAGCACCTACTCCCAGGGGGCGTACAATGAGCAGTTCTTC
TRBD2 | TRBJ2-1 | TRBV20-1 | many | CSAGGSGRVGNEQFF | TGCAGTGCCGGGGGAAGCGGGAGGGTTGGCAATGAGCAGTTCTTC
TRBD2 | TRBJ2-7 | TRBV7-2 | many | CASSFIAGGRGEQYF | TGTGCCAGCAGCTTTATAGCGGGAGGCCGGGGCGAGCAGTACTTC
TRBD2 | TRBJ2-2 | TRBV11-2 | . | CASSSYRGLAGGPPRTGELFF | TGTGCCAGCAGTTCTTACCGGGGACTAGCGGGAGGGCCGCCAAGGACCGGGGAGCTGTTTTTT
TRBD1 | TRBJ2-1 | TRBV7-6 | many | CASSLTDRGPYNEQFF | TGTGCCAGCAGCTTGACGGACAGGGGGCCCTACAATGAGCAGTTCTTC
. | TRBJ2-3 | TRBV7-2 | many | CASSLATDTQYF | TGTGCCAGCAGCCTCGCCACAGATACGCAGTATTTT
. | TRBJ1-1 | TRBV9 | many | CASSVAGHTEAFF | TGTGCCAGCAGCGTAGCGGGGCACACTGAAGCTTTCTTT
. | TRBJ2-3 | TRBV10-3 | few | CAISELRKRLTDTQYF | TGTGCCATCAGTGAGCTGAGGAAGCGCCTTACAGATACGCAGTATTTT
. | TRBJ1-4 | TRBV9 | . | CASSVGTSEKLFF | TGTGCCAGCAGCGTCGGGACCTCTGAAAAACTGTTTTTT
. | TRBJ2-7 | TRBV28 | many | CASSLTHRPLYEQYF | TGTGCCAGCAGTCTCACCCACAGGCCCTTATACGAGCAGTACTTC
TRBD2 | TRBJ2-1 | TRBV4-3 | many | CASSQAGLAGGDEQFF | TGCGCCAGCAGCCAAGCCGGACTAGCGGGAGGCGATGAGCAGTTCTTC